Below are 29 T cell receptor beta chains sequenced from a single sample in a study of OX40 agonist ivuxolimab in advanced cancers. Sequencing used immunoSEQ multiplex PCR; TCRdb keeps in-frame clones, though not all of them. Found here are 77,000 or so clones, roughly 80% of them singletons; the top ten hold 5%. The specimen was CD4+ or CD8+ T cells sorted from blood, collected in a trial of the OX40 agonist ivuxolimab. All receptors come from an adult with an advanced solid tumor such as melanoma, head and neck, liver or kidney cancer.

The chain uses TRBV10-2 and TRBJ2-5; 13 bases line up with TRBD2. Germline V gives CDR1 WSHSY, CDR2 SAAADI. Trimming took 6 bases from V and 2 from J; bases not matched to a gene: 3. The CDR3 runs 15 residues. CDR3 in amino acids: CASRGTSGAQETQYF. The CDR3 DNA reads TGCGCCAGCAGGGGGACTAGCGGGGCGCAAGAGACCCAGTACTTC.

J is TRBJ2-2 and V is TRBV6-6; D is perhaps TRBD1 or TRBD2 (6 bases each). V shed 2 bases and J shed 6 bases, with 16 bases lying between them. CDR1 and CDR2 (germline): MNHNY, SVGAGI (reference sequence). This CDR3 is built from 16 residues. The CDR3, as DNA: TGTGCCAGCAGTTACGGTGGGGGGCTGGGGCCCGGGGAGCTGTTTTTT. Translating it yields CASSYGGGLGPGELFF.

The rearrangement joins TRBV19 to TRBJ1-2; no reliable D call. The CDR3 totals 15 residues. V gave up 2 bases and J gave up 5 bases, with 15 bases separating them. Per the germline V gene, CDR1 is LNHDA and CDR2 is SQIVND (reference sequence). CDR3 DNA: TGTGCCAGTAGTATACCCGCCAGCCCTTTATATGGCTACACCTTC. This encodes CASSIPASPLYGYTF.

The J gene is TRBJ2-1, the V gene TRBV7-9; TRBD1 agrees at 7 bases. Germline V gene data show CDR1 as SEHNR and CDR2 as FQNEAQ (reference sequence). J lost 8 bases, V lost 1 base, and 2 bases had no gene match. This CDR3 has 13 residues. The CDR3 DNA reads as TGTGCCAGCAGCTTAGACAGGGGTGATGAGCAGTTCTTC. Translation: CASSLDRGDEQFF.

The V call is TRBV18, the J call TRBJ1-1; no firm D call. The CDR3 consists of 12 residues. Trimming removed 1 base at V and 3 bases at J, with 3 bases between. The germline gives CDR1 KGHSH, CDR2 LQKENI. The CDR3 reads CASSPRDTEAFF. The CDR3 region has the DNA TGTGCCAGCTCACCACGGGACACTGAAGCTTTCTTT.

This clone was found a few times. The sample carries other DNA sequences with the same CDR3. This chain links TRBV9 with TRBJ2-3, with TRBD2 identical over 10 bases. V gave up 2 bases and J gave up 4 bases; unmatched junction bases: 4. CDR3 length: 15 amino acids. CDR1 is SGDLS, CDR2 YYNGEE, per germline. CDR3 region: CASSVSGGGADTQYF. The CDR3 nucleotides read TGTGCCAGCAGCGTGAGCGGGGGGGGAGCAGATACGCAGTATTTT.

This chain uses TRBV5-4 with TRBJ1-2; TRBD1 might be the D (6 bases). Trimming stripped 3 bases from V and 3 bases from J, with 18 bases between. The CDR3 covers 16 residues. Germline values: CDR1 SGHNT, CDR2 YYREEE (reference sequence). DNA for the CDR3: TGTGCCAGCAGCTCCCCTGGACGAGGGGGGGACTATGGCTACACCTTC. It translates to CASSSPGRGGDYGYTF.

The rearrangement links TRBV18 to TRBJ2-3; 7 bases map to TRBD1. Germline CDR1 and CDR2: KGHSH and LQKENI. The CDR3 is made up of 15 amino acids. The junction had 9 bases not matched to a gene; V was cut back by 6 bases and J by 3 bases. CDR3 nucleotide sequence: TGTGCCAGCTCTTCCCGGACAGGTTTAACAGATACGCAGTATTTT. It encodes CASSSRTGLTDTQYF.

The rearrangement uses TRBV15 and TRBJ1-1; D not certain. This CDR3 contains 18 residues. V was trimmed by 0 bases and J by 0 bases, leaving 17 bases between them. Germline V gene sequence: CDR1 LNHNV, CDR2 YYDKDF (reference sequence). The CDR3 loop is CATSRDQPRGDMNTEAFF. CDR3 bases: TGTGCCACCAGCAGAGATCAACCCCGGGGAGACATGAACACTGAAGCTTTCTTT.

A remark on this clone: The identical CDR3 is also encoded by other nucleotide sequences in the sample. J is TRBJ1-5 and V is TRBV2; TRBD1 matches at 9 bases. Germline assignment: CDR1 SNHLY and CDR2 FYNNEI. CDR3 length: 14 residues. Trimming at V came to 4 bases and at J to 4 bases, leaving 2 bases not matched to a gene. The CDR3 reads CASSGTGENQPQHF. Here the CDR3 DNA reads TGTGCCAGCAGTGGGACAGGGGAAAATCAGCCCCAGCATTTT.

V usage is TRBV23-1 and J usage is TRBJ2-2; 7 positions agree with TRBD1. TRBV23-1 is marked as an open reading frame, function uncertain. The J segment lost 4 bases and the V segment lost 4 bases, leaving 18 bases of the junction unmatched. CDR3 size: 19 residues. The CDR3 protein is CASSRPTTNHRGSTGELFF. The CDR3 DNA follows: TGCGCCAGCAGTCGGCCCACGACTAATCACAGGGGATCCACCGGGGAGCTGTTTTTT.

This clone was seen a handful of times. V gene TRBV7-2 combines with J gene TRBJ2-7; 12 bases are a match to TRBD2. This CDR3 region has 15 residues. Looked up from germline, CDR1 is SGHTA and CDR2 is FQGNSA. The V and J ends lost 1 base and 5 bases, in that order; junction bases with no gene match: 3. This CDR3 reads CASSLGLAGVNEQYF. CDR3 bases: TGTGCCAGCAGCTTAGGACTAGCGGGAGTGAACGAGCAGTACTTC.

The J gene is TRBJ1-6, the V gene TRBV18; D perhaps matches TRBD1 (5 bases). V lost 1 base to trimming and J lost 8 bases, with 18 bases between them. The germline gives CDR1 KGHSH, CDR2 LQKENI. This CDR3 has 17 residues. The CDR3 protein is CASSPQPPTAGDSPLHF. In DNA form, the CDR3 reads TGTGCCAGCTCACCACAACCACCAACTGCGGGGGATTCACCCCTCCACTTT.

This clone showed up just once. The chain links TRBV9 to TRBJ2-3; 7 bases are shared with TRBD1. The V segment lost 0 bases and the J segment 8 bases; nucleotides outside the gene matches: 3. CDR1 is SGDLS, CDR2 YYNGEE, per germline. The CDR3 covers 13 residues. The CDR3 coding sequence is TGTGCCAGCAGCGTAGAAGGGGGCCGTACGCAGTATTTT. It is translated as CASSVEGGRTQYF.

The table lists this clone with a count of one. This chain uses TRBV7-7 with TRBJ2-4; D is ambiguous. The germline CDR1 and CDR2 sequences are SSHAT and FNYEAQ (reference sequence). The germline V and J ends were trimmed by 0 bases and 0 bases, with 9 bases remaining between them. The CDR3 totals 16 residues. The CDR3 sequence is CASSLARTSAKNIQYF. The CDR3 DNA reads TGTGCCAGCAGCTTAGCCAGGACGTCAGCCAAAAACATTCAGTACTTC.

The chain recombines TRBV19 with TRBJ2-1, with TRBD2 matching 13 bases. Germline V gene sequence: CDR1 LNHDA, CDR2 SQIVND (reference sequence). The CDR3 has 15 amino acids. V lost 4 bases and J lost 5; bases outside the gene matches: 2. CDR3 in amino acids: CASSKLAGGNNEQFF. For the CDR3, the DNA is TGTGCCAGTAGTAAACTAGCGGGGGGGAACAATGAGCAGTTCTTC.

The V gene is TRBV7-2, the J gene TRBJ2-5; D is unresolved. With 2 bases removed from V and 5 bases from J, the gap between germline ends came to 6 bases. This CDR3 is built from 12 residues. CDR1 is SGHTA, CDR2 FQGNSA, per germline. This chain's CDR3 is CASSLSFETQYF. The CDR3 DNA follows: TGTGCCAGCAGCTTATCATTTGAGACCCAGTACTTC.

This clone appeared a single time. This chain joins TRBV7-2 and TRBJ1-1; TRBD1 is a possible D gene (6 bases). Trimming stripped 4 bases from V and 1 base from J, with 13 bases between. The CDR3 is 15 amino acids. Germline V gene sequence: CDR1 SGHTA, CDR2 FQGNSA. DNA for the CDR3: TGTGCCAGCAGCTGGAAGGGGGTTGGGAACACTGAAGCTTTCTTT. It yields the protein CASSWKGVGNTEAFF.

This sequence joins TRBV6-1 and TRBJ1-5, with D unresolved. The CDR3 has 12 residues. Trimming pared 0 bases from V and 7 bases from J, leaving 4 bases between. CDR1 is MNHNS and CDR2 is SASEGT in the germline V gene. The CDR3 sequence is CASSEAGQPQHF. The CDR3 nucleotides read TGTGCCAGCAGTGAAGCGGGCCAGCCCCAGCATTTT.

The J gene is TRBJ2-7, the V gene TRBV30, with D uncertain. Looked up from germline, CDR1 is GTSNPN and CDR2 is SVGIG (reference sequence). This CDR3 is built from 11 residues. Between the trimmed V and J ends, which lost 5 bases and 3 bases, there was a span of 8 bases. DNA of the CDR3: TGTGCCTGGGGAGAATACTACGAGCAGTACTTC. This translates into CAWGEYYEQYF. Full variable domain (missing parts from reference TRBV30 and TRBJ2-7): SQTIHQWPATLVQPVGSPLSLECTVEGTSNPNLYWYRQAAGRGLQLLFYSVGIGQISSEVPQNLSASRPQDRQFILSSKKLLLSDSGFYLCAWGEYYEQYFGPGTRLTVT.

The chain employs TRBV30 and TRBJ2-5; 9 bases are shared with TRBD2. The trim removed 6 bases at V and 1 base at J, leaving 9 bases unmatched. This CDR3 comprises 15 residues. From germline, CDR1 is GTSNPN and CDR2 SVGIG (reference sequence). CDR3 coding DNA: TGTGCCTGCCCCCGGGCGGGAGGGGGCCAAGAGACCCAGTACTTC. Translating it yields CACPRAGGGQETQYF.

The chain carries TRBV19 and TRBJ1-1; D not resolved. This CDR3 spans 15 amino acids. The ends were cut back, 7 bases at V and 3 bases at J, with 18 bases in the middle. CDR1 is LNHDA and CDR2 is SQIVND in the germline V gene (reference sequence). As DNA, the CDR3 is TGTGCCAGTAAGCCCGTTTATGGAACCTACACTGAAGCTTTCTTT. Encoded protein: CASKPVYGTYTEAFF.

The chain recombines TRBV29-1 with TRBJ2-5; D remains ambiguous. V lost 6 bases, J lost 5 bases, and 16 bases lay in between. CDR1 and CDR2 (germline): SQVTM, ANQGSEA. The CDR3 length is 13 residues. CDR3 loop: CSVSPLGGETQYF. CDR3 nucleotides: TGCAGCGTAAGCCCCCTAGGTGGCGAGACCCAGTACTTC.

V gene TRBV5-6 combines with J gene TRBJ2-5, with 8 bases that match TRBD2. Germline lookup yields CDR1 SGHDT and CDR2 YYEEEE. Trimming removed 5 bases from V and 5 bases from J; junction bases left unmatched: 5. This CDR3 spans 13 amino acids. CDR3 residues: CASSQAGEETQYF. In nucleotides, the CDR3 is TGTGCCAGCAGTCAAGCGGGGGAGGAGACCCAGTACTTC.

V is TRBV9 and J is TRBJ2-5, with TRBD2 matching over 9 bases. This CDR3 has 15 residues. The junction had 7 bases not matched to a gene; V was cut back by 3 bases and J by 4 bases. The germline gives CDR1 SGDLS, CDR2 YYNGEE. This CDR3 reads CASSDIAGAPETQYF. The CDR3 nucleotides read TGTGCCAGCAGCGATATAGCGGGGGCTCCAGAGACCCAGTACTTC.

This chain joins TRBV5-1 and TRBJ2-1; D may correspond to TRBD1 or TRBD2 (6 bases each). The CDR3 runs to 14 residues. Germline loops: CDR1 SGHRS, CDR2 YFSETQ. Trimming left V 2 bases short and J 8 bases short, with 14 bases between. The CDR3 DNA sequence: TGCGCCAGCAGCTTTGAGGGGGGACGAGATGAGCAGTTCTTC. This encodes CASSFEGGRDEQFF. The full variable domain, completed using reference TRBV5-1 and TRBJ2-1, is KAGVTQTPRYLIKTRGQQVTLSCSPISGHRSVSWYQQTPGQGLQFLFEYFSETQRNKGNFPGRFSGRQFSNSRSEMNVSTLELGDSALYLCASSFEGGRDEQFFGPGTRLTVL.

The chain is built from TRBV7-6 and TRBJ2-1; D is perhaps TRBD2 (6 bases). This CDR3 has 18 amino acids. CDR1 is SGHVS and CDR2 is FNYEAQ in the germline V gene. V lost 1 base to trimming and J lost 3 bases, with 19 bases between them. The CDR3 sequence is CASSLGTGLGNGYNEQFF. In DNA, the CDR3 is TGTGCCAGCAGCTTAGGCACGGGACTCGGAAACGGCTACAATGAGCAGTTCTTC.

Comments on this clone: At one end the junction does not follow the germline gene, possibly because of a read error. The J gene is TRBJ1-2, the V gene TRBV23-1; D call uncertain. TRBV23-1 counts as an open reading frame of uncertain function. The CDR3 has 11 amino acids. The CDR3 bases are TGCGCCAGCAGTCAATCGAGGAGGCCTTGCTTC. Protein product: CASSQSRRPCF.

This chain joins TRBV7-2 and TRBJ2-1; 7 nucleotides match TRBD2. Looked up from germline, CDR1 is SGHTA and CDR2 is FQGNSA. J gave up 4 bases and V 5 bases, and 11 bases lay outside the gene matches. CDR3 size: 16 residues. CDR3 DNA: TGTGCCAGCAGCCCCTCGGTTCTAGCGGTGTACAATGAGCAGTTCTTC. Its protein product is CASSPSVLAVYNEQFF.